Listed below are T cell receptor beta chains from one sample, sequenced in a study of blood T cell repertoires in COVID-19. TCRdb keeps only in-frame clones here, not all; method: immunoSEQ multiplex PCR. Of almost 80,000 clones listed, approximately 92% are singletons. Sequencing was done on a sample of peripheral blood. These TCRs come from a woman aged 80 or over with acute or convalescent COVID-19. The CDR3 runs from the conserved cysteine through the conserved F or W. D genes are given only for firm matches. The size entry is marked missing in some rows and otherwise reads once, few, many or a size class.

-,TRBJ2-7,TRBD1,TRBV11-2,TGTGCCAGCAGCAAACAGGGGATGGCTTACGAGCAGTACTTC,CASSKQGMAYEQYF
-,TRBJ2-2,TRBD1,TRBV28,TGTGCCAGCAAGAGGACAGGGACCACCGGGGAGCTGTTTTTT,CASKRTGTTGELFF
-,TRBJ2-1,TRBD2,TRBV7-2,TGTGCCAGCAGCTTACTAGCGGGAGACTCCTACAATGAGCAGTTCTTC,CASSLLAGDSYNEQFF
-,TRBJ2-5,-,TRBV5-6,TGTGCCAGCTATGAGGTGGAGACCGGTCACCAGTACTTC,CASYEVETGHQYF
-,TRBJ2-7,TRBD1,TRBV7-9,TGTGCCAGCAGCTCTTCCCGGGACAAACAGGGGTACGAGCAGTACTTC,CASSSSRDKQGYEQYF
-,TRBJ2-7,TRBD1,TRBV10-3,TGTGCCATCAGGGGACAGGGCGACGAGCAGTACTTC,CAIRGQGDEQYF
-,TRBJ1-5,-,TRBV3-1/TRBV3-2,TGTGCCAGCAGCCAAGATCAGGGCAGGGGTCAGCCCCAGCATTTT,CASSQDQGRGQPQHF
-,TRBJ2-7,TRBD1,TRBV4-1,TGCGCCAGCAGCCCAAGGACAGGGGATAGCTCCTACGAGCAGTACTTC,CASSPRTGDSSYEQYF
-,TRBJ2-7,TRBD2,TRBV5-1,TGCGCCAGCAGCTACGCCCCCGGGACTATCTACGAGCAGTACTTC,CASSYAPGTIYEQYF
-,TRBJ2-7,TRBD2,TRBV28,TGTGCCACGGGGGGGGAAACCTACGAGCAGTACTTC,CATGGETYEQYF
-,TRBJ2-7,-,TRBV5-3,TGTGCCAGAAGCCAGGACAGCTACGAGCAGTACTTC,CARSQDSYEQYF
-,TRBJ2-7,-,TRBV6-6,TGTGCCAGCAGTTACCAGGGGGCTAGCGGGATACACGAGCAGTACTTC,CASSYQGASGIHEQYF
-,TRBJ2-3,TRBD2,TRBV3-1/TRBV3-2,TGTGCCAGCACCCCACTAGCGGCGCTCTCCACAGATACGCAGTATTTT,CASTPLAALSTDTQYF
-,TRBJ2-5,-,TRBV7-9,TGTGCCAGCAGCTTTGGGACTCCGGGAGAGACCCAGTACTTC,CASSFGTPGETQYF
few,TRBJ1-2,-,TRBV6-6,TGTGCCAGCAGTAGAGTTGGGGACTACTATGGCTACACCTTC,CASSRVGDYYGYTF
-,TRBJ1-2,-,TRBV6-5,TGTGCCAGCAGGGACGTGGGAGCGTCTGGCTACACCTTC,CASRDVGASGYTF
-,TRBJ1-1,-,TRBV2,TGTGCCAGCAGTGAAAGTTCAATGGGACAAAACACTGAAGCTTTCTTT,CASSESSMGQNTEAFF
once,TRBJ2-7,-,TRBV9,TGTGCCAGCAGCGTAGGCTTTAGCTCCTACGAGCAGTACTTC,CASSVGFSSYEQYF
-,TRBJ2-1,TRBD2,TRBV7-6,TGTGCCAGCAGCTTATTAGCGGGATACTCCTACAATGAGCAGTTCTTC,CASSLLAGYSYNEQFF
-,TRBJ2-5,TRBD2,TRBV5-5,TGTGCCAGCAGCTCCCGATCGGGGGGAGAGACCCAGTACTTC,CASSSRSGGETQYF
-,TRBJ2-7,-,TRBV7-2,TGTGCCAGCAGCTTAGTCCCAGCCTACGAGCAGTACTTC,CASSLVPAYEQYF
-,TRBJ2-7,TRBD2,TRBV4-3,TGCGCCAGCAGCCAAGGGACTAGCGGGGGGTACGCCTACGAGCAGTACTTC,CASSQGTSGGYAYEQYF
-,TRBJ1-1,TRBD1,TRBV3-1/TRBV3-2,TGTGCCAGCAGCCCAAGACAGGGTACTGAAGCTTTCTTT,CASSPRQGTEAFF
-,TRBJ1-2,-,TRBV7-9,TGTGCCAGCAGCTTAGAGCAGGGCCCCTATGGCTACACCTTC,CASSLEQGPYGYTF
-,TRBJ1-2,TRBD1,TRBV2,TGTGCCAGCAGGACAGGGCGGTATGGCTACACCTTC,CASRTGRYGYTF
-,TRBJ2-4,-,TRBV3-1/TRBV3-2,TGTGCCAGCAGCCAAGATTCGAGGGCCACCATTCAGTACTTC,CASSQDSRATIQYF
-,TRBJ1-1,TRBD1,TRBV5-1,TGCGCCAGCAGCTTAGAGACAGGGCCCACTGAAGCTTTCTTT,CASSLETGPTEAFF
-,TRBJ1-2,-,TRBV6-5,TGTGCCAGCAGTTACTCGACTCGGCAGAACTATGGCTACACCTTC,CASSYSTRQNYGYTF
-,TRBJ2-3,TRBD2,TRBV5-1,TGCGCCAGCACCACACGAGCGGGGGCAGATACGCAGTATTTT,CASTTRAGADTQYF
once,TRBJ1-2,TRBD1,TRBV6-5,TGTGCCAGCAGTTCGACCGGGACAGCCTGGCGTGGCTACACCTTC,CASSSTGTAWRGYTF
-,TRBJ2-3,-,TRBV7-9,TGTGCCAGCAGCAACATTGATACGCAGTATTTT,CASSNIDTQYF
-,TRBJ1-5,TRBD1,TRBV29-1,TGCAGCGGGGGGGACAGAAATCAGCCCCAGCATTTT,CSGGDRNQPQHF
-,TRBJ2-5,TRBD2,TRBV27,TGTGCCAGCGCCCGGGGGAGGGCCACAACAAGCGCCCAGTACTTC,CASARGRATTSAQYF
-,TRBJ2-7,TRBD1,TRBV6-5,TGTGCCAGCAGTTCCCGGGACAGGGCCTACGAGCAGTACTTC,CASSSRDRAYEQYF
-,TRBJ1-5,TRBD1,TRBV18,TGTGCCAGCTCACCAGACAGGGGGCATAGCAATCAGCCCCAGCATTTT,CASSPDRGHSNQPQHF
-,TRBJ1-1,-,TRBV19,TGTGCCAGTAGTATAATCCCACAGGGAGTGACTGAAGCTTTCTTT,CASSIIPQGVTEAFF
few,TRBJ2-2,-,TRBV11-2,TGTGCCAGCAGCCTAACCTACACCGGGGAGCTGTTTTTT,CASSLTYTGELFF
-,TRBJ1-2,-,TRBV5-8,TGTGCCAGCAGCCCCGTCAGATCTAACTATGGCTACACCTTC,CASSPVRSNYGYTF
-,TRBJ2-5,TRBD2,TRBV24-1,TGTGCCACCAGCCCAGGGCAGGGCGGGAGGGCCGTGACCCAGTACTTC,CATSPGQGGRAVTQYF
medium-sized,TRBJ2-2,-,TRBV5-4,TGTGCCAGCAAGAGCACCGGGGAGCTGTTTTTT,CASKSTGELFF
-,TRBJ2-1,TRBD2,TRBV11-2,TGTGCCAGTAGCGGGGCTAGCGGGAGGAATGAGCAGTTCTTC,CASSGASGRNEQFF
-,TRBJ2-5,-,TRBV7-9,TGTGCCAGCAGCCAAAGCGAGGAAGAGACCCAGTACTTC,CASSQSEEETQYF
-,TRBJ1-2,-,TRBV28,TGTGCCAGCAGTTTAAAGGCAACAGGGCGAGGCTACACCTTC,CASSLKATGRGYTF
-,TRBJ1-5,TRBD1,TRBV7-2,TGTGCCAGCAGCTTAGAACAGGGGGGTCAGCCCCAGCATTTT,CASSLEQGGQPQHF
-,TRBJ2-2,-,TRBV5-1,TGCGCCAGCAGCCCGGGACTTTATACCGGGGAGCTGTTTTTT,CASSPGLYTGELFF
-,TRBJ1-1,-,TRBV19,TGTGCCAGTAGTAAGACAGTGAACACTGAAGCTTTCTTT,CASSKTVNTEAFF
few,TRBJ2-7,TRBD1,TRBV11-2,TGTGCCAGCAGCCCAGGGGGCTCAAACGAGCAGTACTTC,CASSPGGSNEQYF
once,TRBJ2-7,-,TRBV29-1,TGCAGCGTTGCCAGGGCGTCCGAGCAGTACTTC,CSVARASEQYF
-,TRBJ2-5,-,TRBV5-4,TGTGCCAGCAGCCCCCCCGGGTACCAAGAGACCCAGTACTTC,CASSPPGYQETQYF
-,TRBJ2-3,-,TRBV12-3/TRBV12-4,TGTGCCAGCCATAGTTGGTCCACAGATACGCAGTATTTT,CASHSWSTDTQYF
-,TRBJ2-1,TRBD2,TRBV15,TGTGCCACCAGCAGACGACTAGCGGGAGGTATGTGGAATGAGCAGTTCTTC,CATSRRLAGGMWNEQFF
once,TRBJ2-1,TRBD1,TRBV5-6,TGTGCCAGCAGCTTGGAACACAGGGGCTCCTACAATGAGCAGTTCTTC,CASSLEHRGSYNEQFF
-,TRBJ2-1,-,TRBV11-3,TGTGCCAGCAGCCCTGGCCGACAGAGCTCCTACAATGAGCAGTTCTTC,CASSPGRQSSYNEQFF
-,TRBJ1-1,TRBD1,TRBV6-1,TGTGCCAGCAGTGCCACAGGGGGCTGGGCTGGCACTGAAGCTTTCTTT,CASSATGGWAGTEAFF
-,TRBJ2-5,-,TRBV5-6,TGTGCCAGCAGCTCTTCGGGACATCCGGCCGGGGAGACCCAGTACTTC,CASSSSGHPAGETQYF
-,TRBJ2-2,-,TRBV6-2/TRBV6-3,TGTGCCAGCAGTTACTCGATGGACAGAATAAACACCGGGGAGCTGTTTTTT,CASSYSMDRINTGELFF